The 17 T cell receptor beta chains presented below share a single source sample, sequenced in a study of T cells after yellow fever vaccination. Using its own MiXCR run on the 5' RACE reads, TCRdb lists one record per CDR3 protein. The sample records about 350,000 distinct CDR3 sequences, 7% to 9% being singletons. The specimen was PBMCs, collected about 49 days after the first yellow fever vaccination. Source of these receptors: a man aged 18 to 29 who received the YFV17D yellow fever vaccine.

CDR3 sequence: CSARRDIGNQPQHF. In DNA, the CDR3 is TGCAGTGCTAGGCGGGACATAGGCAATCAGCCCCAGCATTTT. The gene calls are TRBV20-1 and TRBJ1-5, with D possibly being TRBD1 (6 bases). Germline CDR1 reads DFQATT; CDR2 reads SNEGSKA (reference sequence). This CDR3 contains 14 residues. The V gene lost 3 bases and the J gene lost 2 bases, with 11 bases spanning the gap.

The genes are TRBV10-3 and TRBJ2-3; 12 nucleotides match TRBD2. The germline V gene has CDR1 ENHRY and CDR2 SYGVKD. J lost 4 bases, V lost 4 bases, and 9 bases had no gene match. This CDR3 contains 17 residues. The chain's CDR3 is CAISGSSGGAGPDTQYF. The CDR3 DNA follows: TGTGCCATCAGTGGTTCTAGCGGGGGGGCTGGTCCAGATACGCAGTATTTT.

This chain links TRBV5-1 with TRBJ1-1; D is perhaps TRBD1 (5 bases). The germline CDR1 and CDR2 sequences are SGHRS and YFSETQ. This CDR3 has 15 residues. The ends were cut back, 0 bases at V and 4 bases at J, with 13 bases in the middle. CDR3 amino acids: CASSLVAGPPTEAFF. The CDR3 coding sequence is TGCGCCAGCAGCTTGGTGGCAGGGCCCCCCACTGAAGCTTTCTTT.

This clonotype was detected a few times. A read error may produce the germline difference seen at one junction end. The chain combines TRBV20-1 with TRBJ2-3; D possibly matches TRBD1 or TRBD2 (5 bases each). There are 11 residues in the CDR3. The germline gives CDR1 DFQATT, CDR2 SNEGSKA (reference sequence). The CDR3 here is CSARTGGLVGF. CDR3 bases: TGCAGTGCTAGGACTGGGGGTTTGGTTGGTTTT.

V usage is TRBV28 and J usage is TRBJ1-3; D gene ambiguous. CDR1 MDHEN and CDR2 SYDVKM come from the germline V gene. V was pared by 2 bases and J by 0 bases, with 11 bases between. This CDR3 has 16 amino acids. The CDR3 here is CASSLSPQASGNTIYF. The CDR3 DNA reads as TGTGCCAGCAGTTTAAGCCCGCAGGCCTCTGGAAACACCATATATTTT.

A few counts support this clonotype. This chain's CDR3 is CASSQDLGRPEGQYF. CDR3 DNA sequence: TGTGCCAGCAGCCAAGATCTAGGCCGACCAGAGGGGCAGTATTTT. V gene TRBV4-2 combines with J gene TRBJ2-3; D may be TRBD2 (5 bases). This CDR3 spans 15 amino acids. Deletions cut 0 bases from V and 11 bases from J, with 18 bases between. Looked up from germline, CDR1 is LGHNA and CDR2 is YNFKEQ.

In its sample, this clonotype was seen a few times. The chain combines TRBV4-2 with TRBJ1-5; a possible D gene is TRBD1 (6 bases). This CDR3 has 16 amino acids. The germline V gene encodes CDR1 LGHNA and CDR2 YNFKEQ. The V and J ends lost 1 base and 7 bases respectively, with 17 bases between them. The CDR3 protein is CASSQAYQGKGQPQHF. CDR3 DNA sequence: TGTGCCAGCAGCCAAGCGTATCAGGGGAAAGGACAGCCCCAGCATTTT.

This clonotype was counted a few times. The CDR3 nucleotides read TGTGCCAGCAGCTACCAACGGAGCGGGGGATACCAAGAGACCCAGTACTTC. Translation: CASSYQRSGGYQETQYF. This chain uses TRBV7-8 with TRBJ2-5; 8 positions match TRBD2. This CDR3 comprises 17 residues. Unmatched junction bases numbered 10, after V lost 4 bases and J lost 0 bases. CDR1 is SGHVS, CDR2 FQNEAQ, per germline.

The chain has TRBV6-2 or TRBV6-3 and TRBJ1-5, with 7 nucleotides matching TRBD1. Germline V gene sequence: CDR1 MNHEY, CDR2 SVGEGT. J was trimmed by 3 bases and V by 7 bases; bases with no gene match: 6. The CDR3 loop spans 14 amino acids. CDR3 loop: CASTGTVNNQPQHF. DNA for the CDR3: TGTGCCAGCACCGGGACAGTCAACAATCAGCCCCAGCATTTT.

The V gene is TRBV29-1, the J gene TRBJ2-1; D uncertain. The CDR3 runs to 13 residues. V shed 6 bases and J shed 9 bases, with 18 bases lying between them. Germline-derived CDR1 and CDR2 are SQVTM and ANQGSEA. The CDR3 DNA is TGCAGCGTCTCAAATAGCCTAATCGGTGAGCAGTTCTTC. Translated: CSVSNSLIGEQFF.

This clonotype has only a few counts. The chain couples TRBV7-2 to TRBJ2-7, with D hard to call. CDR1 and CDR2 from the germline V gene are SGHTA and FQGNSA. The CDR3 loop spans 13 amino acids. V lost 4 bases and J lost 0, with 7 bases in between. The CDR3 spells CASSSTPSYEQYF. The CDR3 DNA sequence: TGTGCCAGCAGCTCGACTCCCTCCTACGAGCAGTACTTC. Complete variable domain (other parts from reference TRBV7-2 and TRBJ2-7): GAGVSQSPSNKVTEKGKDVELRCDPISGHTALYWYRQSLGQGLEFLIYFQGNSAPDKSGLPSDRFSAERTGGSVSTLTIQRTQQEDSAVYLCASSSTPSYEQYFGPGTRLTVT.

In this sample, this clonotype turned up a few times. V usage is TRBV7-9 and J usage is TRBJ1-2, with no clear D. Germline V gene sequence: CDR1 SEHNR, CDR2 FQNEAQ (reference sequence). CDR3 length: 14 residues. Trimming shortened V by 7 bases and J by 0 bases, and 12 bases separated the two germline ends. The CDR3 DNA reads as TGTGCCAGCACCATACGTGAGACTAACTATGGCTACACCTTC. Translation: CASTIRETNYGYTF.

The gene calls are TRBV7-9 and TRBJ2-7, with 8 nucleotides matching TRBD1. The germline V gene has CDR1 SEHNR and CDR2 FQNEAQ (reference sequence). The V segment lost 1 base and the J segment 5 bases; nucleotides outside the gene matches: 4. The CDR3 has 14 residues. This CDR3 is CASSLGTGHHEQYF. The CDR3 DNA follows: TGTGCCAGCAGCTTAGGGACAGGGCACCACGAGCAGTACTTC.

This clonotype was found a few times. V and J are TRBV12-3 or TRBV12-4 and TRBJ1-2; unclear D gene. This CDR3 spans 14 amino acids. Trimming stripped 5 bases from V and 8 bases from J, with 18 bases between. The CDR3 nucleotides are TGTGCCAGCAGTCTCCACCCGCCCCAAGGCGGCTACACCTTC. Residues: CASSLHPPQGGYTF.

This clonotype was found a few times. This sequence joins TRBV5-1 and TRBJ2-2; tentatively, D is TRBD2 (6 bases). Germline V gene data show CDR1 as SGHRS and CDR2 as YFSETQ. V lost 6 bases to trimming and J lost 9 bases, with 18 bases between them. This CDR3 is 14 amino acids long. Written as DNA, the CDR3 is TGCGCCAGCACGGGAGTACCTGGGACCCGGGAGCTGTTTTTT. Protein: CASTGVPGTRELFF.

This chain links TRBV5-6 with TRBJ2-1, with TRBD2 identical over 7 bases. The CDR3 is 14 amino acids. Trimming removed 4 bases from V and 16 bases from J; junction bases left unmatched: 17. Per germline, CDR1 SGHDT and CDR2 YYEEEE. The CDR3 DNA follows: TGTGCCAGCAGCCCTTTTTCTCCGCGGGGGAGCCTCTTCTTC. This gives the protein CASSPFSPRGSLFF.

The rearrangement uses TRBV29-1 and TRBJ2-5, with unresolved D. The CDR3 totals 17 residues. Germline V lookup: CDR1 SQVTM, CDR2 ANQGSEA. Trimming stripped 0 bases from V and 1 base from J, with 18 bases between. CDR3 amino acids: CSVEDGKVGHVQETQYF. The DNA for the CDR3 is TGCAGCGTTGAAGATGGAAAGGTGGGCCACGTCCAAGAGACCCAGTACTTC.